The 15 T cell receptor beta chains in this list originate from one sample, sequenced in a study of T cell changes during pregnancy in multiple sclerosis. The assay was immunoSEQ multiplex PCR, and TCRdb's table has in-frame clones only and misses some. The sample has tens of thousands of clones; 92% are singletons. Specimen: peripheral blood, collected in the first trimester of pregnancy. The receptors shown here come from a female donor in good health, enrolled as a control in a pregnancy study.

This chain joins TRBV11-2 and TRBJ1-4; TRBD1 matches at 7 bases. From germline, CDR1 is SGHAT and CDR2 FQNNGV. The CDR3 covers 16 residues. V lost 2 bases and J lost 5; bases outside the gene matches: 8. The CDR3 DNA follows: TGTGCCAGCAGCTTATCTCGGGGACAGATCAATGAAAAACTGTTTTTT. It encodes CASSLSRGQINEKLFF.

The V call is TRBV6-1, the J call TRBJ1-4; D perhaps matches TRBD1 (6 bases). The CDR3 runs 16 residues. Germline V lookup: CDR1 MNHNS, CDR2 SASEGT. V lost 4 bases and J 4 bases, leaving 16 bases between the germline ends. The DNA of the CDR3 is TGTGCCAGCAGTGGTCCACAGGGAGCCTATAATGAAAAACTGTTTTTT. Protein sequence: CASSGPQGAYNEKLFF.

The gene calls are TRBV7-2 and TRBJ2-1; 8 bases fit TRBD1. The V gene end was trimmed by 6 bases and the J gene end by 4 bases; junction bases not matched to a gene: 8. This CDR3 has 15 residues. The V gene's germline CDR1 is SGHTA and CDR2 FQGNSA. CDR3 bases: TGTGCCAGCAGTCTCGGACAGGGCAGGTACAATGAGCAGTTCTTC. This codes for CASSLGQGRYNEQFF.

V is TRBV6-5 and J is TRBJ2-3; the D gene is possibly TRBD1 (6 bases). Germline lookup yields CDR1 MNHEY and CDR2 SVGAGI. This CDR3 comprises 15 residues. V was shortened by 4 bases and J by 5 bases, with 16 bases between the two germline ends. The CDR3 sequence: CASSSGARGLDTQYF. The CDR3 bases are TGTGCCAGCAGTTCAGGGGCAAGGGGCCTAGATACGCAGTATTTT.

The genes are TRBV6-5 and TRBJ2-1, with 8 nucleotides matching TRBD2. Germline V gene lookup returns CDR1 MNHEY and CDR2 SVGAGI. This CDR3 is built from 16 residues. After removal of 4 bases from V and 7 bases from J, the junction contained 12 bases not matched to a gene. The CDR3 loop reads CASSLTHERGWNEQFF. The CDR3 DNA sequence: TGTGCCAGCAGTTTAACTCACGAGCGGGGGTGGAATGAGCAGTTCTTC.

V gene TRBV27 combines with J gene TRBJ1-1; D gene ambiguous. The CDR3 covers 12 residues. Looked up from germline, CDR1 is MNHEY and CDR2 is SMNVEV (reference sequence). Trimming removed 9 bases from V and 1 base from J, with 9 bases in between. The CDR3 sequence is CASRRPNTEAFF. Here the CDR3 DNA reads TGTGCCAGTCGCAGGCCGAACACTGAAGCTTTCTTT.

In its sample, this clone was seen once. This sequence joins TRBV27 and TRBJ2-7; TRBD1 agrees at 11 bases. The CDR3 has 14 residues. Germline V gene lookup returns CDR1 MNHEY and CDR2 SMNVEV (reference sequence). Losses at the gene ends were 2 bases for V and 6 bases for J; bases not matched to a gene: 3. The CDR3 DNA follows: TGTGCCAGCAGTTTAGGACAGGGGGCAGGCGAGCAGTACTTC. Translation: CASSLGQGAGEQYF.

This chain uses TRBV25-1 with TRBJ1-6; tentatively, D is TRBD1 (6 bases). Per germline, CDR1 MGHDK and CDR2 SYGVNS. The V gene lost 2 bases and the J gene lost 5 bases, with 7 bases spanning the gap. This CDR3 comprises 14 residues. The CDR3 coding sequence is TGTGCCAGCAGTGAAGGGACAAATAATTCACCCCTCCACTTT. Amino acids: CASSEGTNNSPLHF.

This rearrangement joins TRBV11-2 to TRBJ2-5; 11 nucleotides align to TRBD2. This CDR3 region has 16 residues. Germline trimming cut 2 bases from V and 4 bases from J; bases unmatched to any gene: 6. Germline V CDR1 and CDR2: SGHAT, FQNNGV. CDR3 amino acids: CASSLMGLAGGETQYF. CDR3 DNA sequence: TGTGCCAGCAGCTTAATGGGCCTAGCGGGGGGAGAGACCCAGTACTTC.

This chain uses TRBV2 with TRBJ1-2, with 7 bases aligning to TRBD1. There are 12 residues in the CDR3. Germline V gene data show CDR1 as SNHLY and CDR2 as FYNNEI. V lost 8 bases and J lost 4; bases outside the gene matches: 4. CDR3 in DNA: TGTGCCAGCGGGGACAGAACCTATGGCTACACCTTC. It yields the protein CASGDRTYGYTF.

This clone was observed once. CDR3 sequence: CASSPYKRGSYEQYF. The CDR3 nucleotides are TGTGCCAGCAGTCCATACAAGCGGGGCTCCTACGAGCAGTACTTC. The chain joins TRBV5-4 to TRBJ2-7; 7 positions match TRBD2. There are 15 residues in the CDR3. V trimming: 5 bases; J trimming: 0 bases; junction bases outside the gene matches: 8. CDR1 is SGHNT and CDR2 is YYREEE in the germline V gene (reference sequence).

The chain links TRBV7-6 to TRBJ2-2, with 8 bases aligning to TRBD2. The CDR3 extends over 18 amino acids. The V segment lost 1 base and the J segment 6 bases; nucleotides outside the gene matches: 13. The germline CDR1 and CDR2 sequences are SGHVS and FNYEAQ. The CDR3 loop is CASSLGGSGSMTAGELFF. The DNA of the CDR3 is TGTGCCAGCAGCTTAGGCGGCAGCGGGAGTATGACAGCCGGGGAGCTGTTTTTT.

The V call is TRBV5-1, the J call TRBJ2-1; D perhaps matches TRBD2 (6 bases). Deletions cut 0 bases from V and 3 bases from J, with 13 bases between. CDR3 length: 16 residues. The V gene's germline CDR1 is SGHRS and CDR2 YFSETQ. The CDR3 sequence: CASSLAVAAVYNEQFF. The CDR3, as DNA: TGCGCCAGCAGCTTGGCCGTAGCGGCTGTCTACAATGAGCAGTTCTTC.

The chain employs TRBV19 and TRBJ2-7; 8 bases fit TRBD1. Trimming took 5 bases from V and 3 from J; bases not matched to a gene: 6. This CDR3 comprises 14 residues. In germline, CDR1 is LNHDA, CDR2 SQIVND (reference sequence). In DNA form, the CDR3 reads TGTGCCAGTAGTCAGGGGGCACGGGGCTACGAGCAGTACTTC. It translates to CASSQGARGYEQYF.

The V and J genes are TRBV5-6 and TRBJ2-7; D may be TRBD1 (6 bases). CDR3 size: 15 residues. Germline CDR1 and CDR2: SGHDT and YYEEEE. V gave up 1 base and J gave up 0 bases, with 11 bases separating them. CDR3 bases: TGTGCCAGCAGCTTGAAACCACAGGGCTCCTACGAGCAGTACTTC. Encoded protein: CASSLKPQGSYEQYF.